This record concerns one TCR beta chain sequence. Original data processing: Researchers report that nucleated cell counts were estimated from reference gene primer amplification. This table comes from immunoSEQ multiplex PCR, and its TCRdb copy is limited to in-frame clones, with some not included. V, J and clone size derive from that table, while D and trimming were established from the DNA sequence. This sample yields fewer than 35,000 clones, of which 90% are seen a single time; roughly 12% belongs to the top ten. This specimen comes from a study of blood T cell repertoires in COVID-19. Across the study: Samples of COVID-19 (acute and convalescent) were obtained from the United States, Italy and Spain. From T cells, B-cell-depleted T cells, or PBMCs came the material, which was cDNA or gDNA.

This CDR3 spans 15 amino acids. Germline V gives CDR1 LNHNV, CDR2 YYDKDF (reference sequence). V shed 3 bases, J shed 6 bases, and the junction held 6 bases outside the gene matches. The sample comprised peripheral blood. The chain links TRBV15 to TRBJ2-4; 9 bases line up with TRBD1. The TCR originated in a human donor in a cohort sampled during active COVID-19. The DNA of the CDR3 is TGTGCCACCAGCAGGTACGGGACAGGGTTAAACATTCAGTACTTC. This translates into CATSRYGTGLNIQYF.